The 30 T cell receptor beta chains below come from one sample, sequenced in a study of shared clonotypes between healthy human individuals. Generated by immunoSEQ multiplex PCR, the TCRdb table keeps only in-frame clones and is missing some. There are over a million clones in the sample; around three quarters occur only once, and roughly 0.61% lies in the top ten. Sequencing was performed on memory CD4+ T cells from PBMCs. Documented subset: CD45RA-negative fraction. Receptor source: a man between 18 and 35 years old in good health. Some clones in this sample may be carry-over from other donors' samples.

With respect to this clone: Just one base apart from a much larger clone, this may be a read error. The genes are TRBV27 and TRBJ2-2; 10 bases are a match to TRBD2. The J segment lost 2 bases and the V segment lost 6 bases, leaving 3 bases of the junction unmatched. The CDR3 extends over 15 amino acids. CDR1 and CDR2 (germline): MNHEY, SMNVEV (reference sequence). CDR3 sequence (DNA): TGTGCCAGCAGCTCTAGCGGGAGAAACACCGGGGAGCTGTTTTTT. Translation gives CASSSSGRNTGELFF.

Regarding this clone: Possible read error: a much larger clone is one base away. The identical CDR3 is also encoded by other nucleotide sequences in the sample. The CDR3 spells CATSRDYPSGRPDTQYF. CDR3 sequence (DNA): TGTGCCACCAGCAGAGATTACCCTAGCGGGAGACCAGATACGCAGTATTTT. This chain links TRBV15 with TRBJ2-3; 10 bases line up with TRBD2. The CDR3 is 17 amino acids. J lost 4 bases, V lost 0 bases, and 7 bases had no gene match. The germline CDR1 and CDR2 sequences are LNHNV and YYDKDF (reference sequence).

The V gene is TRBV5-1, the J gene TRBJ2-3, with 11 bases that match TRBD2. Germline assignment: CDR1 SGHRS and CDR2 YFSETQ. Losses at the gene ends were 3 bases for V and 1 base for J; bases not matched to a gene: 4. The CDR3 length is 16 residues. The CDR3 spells CASSSEGLAGTDTQYF. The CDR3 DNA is TGCGCCAGCAGCTCGGAGGGACTAGCGGGCACAGATACGCAGTATTTT. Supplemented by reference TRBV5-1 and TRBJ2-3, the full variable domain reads KAGVTQTPRYLIKTRGQQVTLSCSPISGHRSVSWYQQTPGQGLQFLFEYFSETQRNKGNFPGRFSGRQFSNSRSEMNVSTLELGDSALYLCASSSEGLAGTDTQYFGPGTRLTVL.

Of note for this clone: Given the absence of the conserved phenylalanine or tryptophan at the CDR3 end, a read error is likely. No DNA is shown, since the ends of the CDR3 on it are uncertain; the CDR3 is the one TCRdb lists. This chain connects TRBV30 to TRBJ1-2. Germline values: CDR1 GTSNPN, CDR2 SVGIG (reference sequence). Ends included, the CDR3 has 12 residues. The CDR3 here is CASSGTAKPGTS.

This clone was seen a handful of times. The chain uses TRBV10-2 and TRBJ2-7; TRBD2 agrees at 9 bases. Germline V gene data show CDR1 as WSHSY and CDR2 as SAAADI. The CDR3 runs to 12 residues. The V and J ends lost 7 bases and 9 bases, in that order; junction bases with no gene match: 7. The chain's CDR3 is CASKLSGSTQYF. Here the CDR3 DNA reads TGCGCCAGCAAACTTAGCGGGAGTACGCAGTACTTC.

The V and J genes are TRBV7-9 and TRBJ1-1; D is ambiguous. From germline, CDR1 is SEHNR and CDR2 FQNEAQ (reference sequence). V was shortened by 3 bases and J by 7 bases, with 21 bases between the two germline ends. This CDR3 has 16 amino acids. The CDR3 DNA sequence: TGTGCCAGCAGCTTCGTCAACGTCCAGCCAACAATTGAAGCTTTCTTT. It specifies CASSFVNVQPTIEAFF.

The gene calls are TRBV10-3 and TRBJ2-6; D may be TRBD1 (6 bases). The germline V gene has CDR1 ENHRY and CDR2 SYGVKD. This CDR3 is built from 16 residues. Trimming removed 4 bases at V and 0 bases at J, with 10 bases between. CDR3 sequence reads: CAISGTELSGANVLTF. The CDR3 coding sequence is TGTGCCATCAGTGGGACAGAACTCTCTGGGGCCAACGTCCTGACTTTC.

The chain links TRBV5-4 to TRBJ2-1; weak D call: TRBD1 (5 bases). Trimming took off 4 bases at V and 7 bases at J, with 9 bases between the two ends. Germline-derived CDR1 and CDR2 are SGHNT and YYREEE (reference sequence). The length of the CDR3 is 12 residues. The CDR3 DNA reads TGTGCCAGCAGCCGACAGCCAAATGAGCAGTTCTTC. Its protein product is CASSRQPNEQFF. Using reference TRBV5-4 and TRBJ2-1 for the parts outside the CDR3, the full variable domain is ETGVTQSPTHLIKTRGQQVTLRCSSQSGHNTVSWYQQALGQGPQFIFQYYREEENGRGNFPPRFSGLQFPNYSSELNVNALELDDSALYLCASSRQPNEQFFGPGTRLTVL.

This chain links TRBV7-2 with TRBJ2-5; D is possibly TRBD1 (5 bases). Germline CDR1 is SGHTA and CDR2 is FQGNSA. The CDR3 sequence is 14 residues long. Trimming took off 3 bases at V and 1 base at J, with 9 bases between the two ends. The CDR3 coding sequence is TGTGCCAGCAGCTTTTCCAGGGCCCAAGAGACCCAGTACTTC. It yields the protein CASSFSRAQETQYF.

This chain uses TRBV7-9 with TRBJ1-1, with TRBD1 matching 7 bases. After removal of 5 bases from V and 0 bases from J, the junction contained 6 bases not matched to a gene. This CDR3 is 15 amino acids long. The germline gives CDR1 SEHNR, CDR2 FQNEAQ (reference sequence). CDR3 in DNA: TGTGCCAGCAGCCCCAGGGGGAGCATGAACACTGAAGCTTTCTTT. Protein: CASSPRGSMNTEAFF. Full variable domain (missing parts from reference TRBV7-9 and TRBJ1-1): DTGVSQNPRHKITKRGQNVTFRCDPISEHNRLYWYRQTLGQGPEFLTYFQNEAQLEKSRLLSDRFSAERPKGSFSTLEIQRTEQGDSAMYLCASSPRGSMNTEAFFGQGTRLTVV.

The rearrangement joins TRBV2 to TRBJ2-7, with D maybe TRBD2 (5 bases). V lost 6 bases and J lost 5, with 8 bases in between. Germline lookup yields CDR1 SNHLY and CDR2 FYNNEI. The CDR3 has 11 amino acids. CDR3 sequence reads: CASSPRDEQYF. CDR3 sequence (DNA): TGTGCCAGCAGCCCGAGGGACGAGCAGTACTTC.

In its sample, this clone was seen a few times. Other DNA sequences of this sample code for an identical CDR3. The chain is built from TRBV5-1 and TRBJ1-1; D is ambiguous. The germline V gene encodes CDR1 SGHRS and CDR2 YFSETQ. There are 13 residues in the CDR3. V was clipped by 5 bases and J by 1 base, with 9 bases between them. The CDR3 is CASSFSGNTEAFF. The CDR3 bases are TGCGCCAGCAGTTTTTCAGGGAACACTGAAGCTTTCTTT.

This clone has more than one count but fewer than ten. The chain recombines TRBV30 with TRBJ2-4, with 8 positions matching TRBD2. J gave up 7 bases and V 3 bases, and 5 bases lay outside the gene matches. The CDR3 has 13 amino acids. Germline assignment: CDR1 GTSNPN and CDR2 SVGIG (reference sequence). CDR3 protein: CAWSTSGRNIQYF. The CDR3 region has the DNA TGTGCCTGGAGCACTAGCGGAAGGAACATTCAGTACTTC.

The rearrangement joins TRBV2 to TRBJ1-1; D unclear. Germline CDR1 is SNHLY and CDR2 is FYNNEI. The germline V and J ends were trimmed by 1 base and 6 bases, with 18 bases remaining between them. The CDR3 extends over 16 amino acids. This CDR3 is CASSEEGPRRSAEAFF. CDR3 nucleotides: TGTGCCAGCAGTGAAGAAGGTCCGCGGAGGTCCGCTGAAGCTTTCTTT.

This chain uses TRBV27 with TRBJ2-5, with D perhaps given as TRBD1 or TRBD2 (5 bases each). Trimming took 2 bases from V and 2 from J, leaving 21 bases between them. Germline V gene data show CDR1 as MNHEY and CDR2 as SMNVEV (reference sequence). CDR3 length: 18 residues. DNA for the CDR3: TGTGCCAGCAGTTTACGCGCCCTATACGGGACGGCTCAAGAGACCCAGTACTTC. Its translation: CASSLRALYGTAQETQYF.

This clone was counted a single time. CDR3 sequence reads: CASSIPPGQGGEKLFF. In DNA, the CDR3 is TGTGCCAGCAGTATCCCTCCGGGACAGGGCGGGGAAAAACTGTTTTTT. The chain is built from TRBV28 and TRBJ1-4; TRBD1 matches at 9 bases. J gave up 8 bases and V 5 bases, and 12 bases lay outside the gene matches. CDR3 size: 16 residues. The germline V gene encodes CDR1 MDHEN and CDR2 SYDVKM.

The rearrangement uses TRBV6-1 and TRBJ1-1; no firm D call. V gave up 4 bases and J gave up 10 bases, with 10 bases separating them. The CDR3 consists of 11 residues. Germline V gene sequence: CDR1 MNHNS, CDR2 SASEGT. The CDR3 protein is CASSVGRGAFF. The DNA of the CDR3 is TGTGCCAGCAGTGTGGGTCGCGGAGCTTTCTTT.

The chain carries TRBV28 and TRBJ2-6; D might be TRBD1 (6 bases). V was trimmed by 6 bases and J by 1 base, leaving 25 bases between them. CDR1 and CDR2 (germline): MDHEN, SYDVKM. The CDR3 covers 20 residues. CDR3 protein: CASSPKIGQPVRSGANVLTF. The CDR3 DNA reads TGTGCCAGCAGCCCAAAAATCGGACAGCCAGTGAGGTCTGGGGCCAACGTCCTGACTTTC.

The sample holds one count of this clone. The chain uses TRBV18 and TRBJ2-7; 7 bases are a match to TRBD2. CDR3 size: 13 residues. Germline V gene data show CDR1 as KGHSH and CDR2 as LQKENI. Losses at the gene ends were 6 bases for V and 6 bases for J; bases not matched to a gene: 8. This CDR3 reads CASSLQLASEQYF. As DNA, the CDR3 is TGTGCCAGCTCTCTTCAACTAGCGTCCGAGCAGTACTTC.

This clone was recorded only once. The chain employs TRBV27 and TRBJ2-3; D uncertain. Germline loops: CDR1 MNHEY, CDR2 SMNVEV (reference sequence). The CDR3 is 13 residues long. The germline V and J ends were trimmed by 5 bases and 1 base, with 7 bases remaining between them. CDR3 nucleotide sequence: TGTGCCAGCAGTCGGGCAGGCACAGATACGCAGTATTTT. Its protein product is CASSRAGTDTQYF.

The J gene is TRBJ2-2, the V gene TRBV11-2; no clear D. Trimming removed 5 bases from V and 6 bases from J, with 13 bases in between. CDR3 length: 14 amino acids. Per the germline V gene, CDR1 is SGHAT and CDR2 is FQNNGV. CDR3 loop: CASSPNGHPGELFF. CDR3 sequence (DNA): TGTGCCAGCAGCCCGAACGGGCACCCCGGGGAGCTGTTTTTT.

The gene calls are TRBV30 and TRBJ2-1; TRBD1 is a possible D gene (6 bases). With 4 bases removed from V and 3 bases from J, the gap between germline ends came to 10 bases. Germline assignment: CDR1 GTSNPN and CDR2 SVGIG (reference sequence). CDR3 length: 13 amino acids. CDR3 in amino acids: CAWTLGHYNEQFF. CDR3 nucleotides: TGTGCCTGGACCTTGGGACACTACAATGAGCAGTTCTTC.

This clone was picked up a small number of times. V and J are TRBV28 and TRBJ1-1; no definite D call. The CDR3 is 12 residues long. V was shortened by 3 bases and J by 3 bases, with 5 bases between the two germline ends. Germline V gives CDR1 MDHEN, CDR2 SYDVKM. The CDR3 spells CASSLFHTEAFF. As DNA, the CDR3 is TGTGCCAGCAGTTTGTTCCACACTGAAGCTTTCTTT.

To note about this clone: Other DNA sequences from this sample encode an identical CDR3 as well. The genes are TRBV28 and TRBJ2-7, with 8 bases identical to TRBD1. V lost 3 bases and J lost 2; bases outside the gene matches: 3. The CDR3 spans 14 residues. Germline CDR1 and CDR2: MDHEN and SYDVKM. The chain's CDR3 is CASSFGTGPYEQYF. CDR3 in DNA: TGTGCCAGCAGTTTCGGGACAGGTCCCTACGAGCAGTACTTC.

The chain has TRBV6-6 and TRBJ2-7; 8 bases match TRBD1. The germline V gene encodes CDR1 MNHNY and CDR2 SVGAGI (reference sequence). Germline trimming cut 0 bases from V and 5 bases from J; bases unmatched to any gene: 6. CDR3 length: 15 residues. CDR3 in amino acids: CASSYSRQGMNEQYF. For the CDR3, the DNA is TGTGCCAGCAGTTACTCAAGACAGGGGATGAACGAGCAGTACTTC.

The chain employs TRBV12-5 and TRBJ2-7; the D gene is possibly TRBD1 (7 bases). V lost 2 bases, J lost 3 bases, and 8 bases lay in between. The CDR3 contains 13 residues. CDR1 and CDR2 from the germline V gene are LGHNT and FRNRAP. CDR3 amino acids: CASGLQGGYEQYF. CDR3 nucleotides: TGTGCTAGTGGTTTGCAGGGGGGCTACGAGCAGTACTTC.

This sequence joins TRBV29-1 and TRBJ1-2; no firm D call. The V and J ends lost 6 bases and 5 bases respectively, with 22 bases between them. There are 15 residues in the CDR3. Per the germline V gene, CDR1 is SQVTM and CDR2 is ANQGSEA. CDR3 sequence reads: CSVGETFSYSYGYTF. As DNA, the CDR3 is TGCAGCGTAGGCGAGACGTTCAGCTATTCGTATGGCTACACCTTC.

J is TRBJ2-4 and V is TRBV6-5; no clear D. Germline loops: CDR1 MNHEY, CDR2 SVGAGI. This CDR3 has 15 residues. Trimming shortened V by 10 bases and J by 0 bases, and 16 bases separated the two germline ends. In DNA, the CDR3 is TGTGCCACCCGGGTGGGTACCCTAGCCAAAAACATTCAGTACTTC. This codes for CATRVGTLAKNIQYF.

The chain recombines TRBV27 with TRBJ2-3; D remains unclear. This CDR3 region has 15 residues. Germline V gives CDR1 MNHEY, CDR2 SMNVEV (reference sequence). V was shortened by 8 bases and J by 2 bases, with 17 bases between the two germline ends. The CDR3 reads CASSSMTPPTDTQYF. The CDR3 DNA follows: TGTGCCAGCTCCTCTATGACCCCCCCCACAGATACGCAGTATTTT.

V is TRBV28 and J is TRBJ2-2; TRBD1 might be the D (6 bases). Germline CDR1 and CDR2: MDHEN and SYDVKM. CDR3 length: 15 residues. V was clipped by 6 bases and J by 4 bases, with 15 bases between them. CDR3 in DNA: TGTGCCAGCAGCACCGGGACACTGATCACCGGGGAGCTGTTTTTT. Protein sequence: CASSTGTLITGELFF.